This T cell receptor (beta chain) appears in the sequencing data of a study of T cells after yellow fever vaccination. In its sample, this clonotype was seen a few times. CDR1 is DFQATT and CDR2 is SNEGSKA in the germline V gene (reference sequence). The CDR3 is made up of 13 amino acids. J was trimmed by 3 bases and V by 5 bases; bases with no gene match: 5. TCRdb analysed the 5' RACE reads with MiXCR anew, one entry per CDR3 protein. The sample carries about 340,000 distinct CDR3 sequences, 8.7% recorded once. The sequence derives from a man aged 18 to 29 who received the YFV17D yellow fever vaccine. The V gene is TRBV20-1, the J gene TRBJ2-5; 8 nucleotides match TRBD1. Sample: PBMCs, taken on the day of the first yellow fever vaccination. This CDR3 is CSAWGQVEETQYF. CDR3 DNA sequence: TGCAGTGCTTGGGGACAGGTGGAAGAGACCCAGTACTTC.